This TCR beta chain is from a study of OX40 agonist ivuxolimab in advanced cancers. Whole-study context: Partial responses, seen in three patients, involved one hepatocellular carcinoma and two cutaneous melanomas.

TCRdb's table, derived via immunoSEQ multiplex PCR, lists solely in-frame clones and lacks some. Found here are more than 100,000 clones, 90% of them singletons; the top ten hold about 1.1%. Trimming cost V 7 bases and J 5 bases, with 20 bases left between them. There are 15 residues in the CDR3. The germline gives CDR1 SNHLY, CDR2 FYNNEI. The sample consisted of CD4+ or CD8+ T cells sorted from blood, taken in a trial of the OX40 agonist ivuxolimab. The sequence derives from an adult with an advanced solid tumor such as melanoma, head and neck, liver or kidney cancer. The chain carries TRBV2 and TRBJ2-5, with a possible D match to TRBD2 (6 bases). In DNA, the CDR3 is TGTGCCAGCATACCGGTCGGGGAGGCCCGGGAGACCCAGTACTTC. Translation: CASIPVGEARETQYF.